This T cell receptor beta chain was sequenced for a study of blood T cell repertoires in COVID-19. Germline V gene data show CDR1 as LGHDT and CDR2 as YNNKEL (reference sequence). The germline V and J ends were trimmed by 0 bases and 10 bases, with 17 bases remaining between them. This CDR3 spans 15 amino acids. The assay was immunoSEQ multiplex PCR, and TCRdb's table has in-frame clones only and misses some. The table has approximately 240,000 clones, 80% to 85% seen once; the top ten hold approximately 3%. Sequencing input: peripheral blood. The chain joins TRBV3-1 (or the pseudogene TRBV3-2) to TRBJ2-3; D perhaps matches TRBD2 (6 bases). The sequence was collected from a woman in her twenties or thirties who had recovered from COVID-19. The CDR3 DNA sequence: TGTGCCAGCAGCCAAGATCGGGGGTCCGTGTGGTCGCAGTATTTT. Residues: CASSQDRGSVWSQYF.